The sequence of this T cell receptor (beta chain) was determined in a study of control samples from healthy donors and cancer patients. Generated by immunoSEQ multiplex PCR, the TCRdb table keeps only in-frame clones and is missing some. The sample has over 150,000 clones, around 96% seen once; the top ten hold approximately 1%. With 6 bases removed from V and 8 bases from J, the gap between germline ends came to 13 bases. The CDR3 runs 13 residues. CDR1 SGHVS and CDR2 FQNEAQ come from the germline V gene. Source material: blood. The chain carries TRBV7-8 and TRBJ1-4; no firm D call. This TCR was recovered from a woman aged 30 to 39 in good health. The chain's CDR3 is CASSGLSGEKLFF. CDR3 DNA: TGTGCCAGCAGTGGATTGAGTGGCGAAAAACTGTTTTTT.